This T cell receptor (beta chain) is drawn from a study of blood T cell repertoires in COVID-19. Study background: COVID-19 samples, acute and convalescent, were from the United States, Italy and Spain. T cells, B-cell-depleted T cells, or PBMCs supplied cDNA or gDNA.

Authors' data handling: Amplifying reference gene primers gave estimates of nucleated cell counts. Some clones are missing from TCRdb's copy, which holds only in-frame ones; the method was immunoSEQ multiplex PCR. For V, J and clone size, that table is used; D and trimming come from the DNA. The sample contains around 180,000 clones, 74% of which appear only once. CDR3 length: 16 residues. Germline V gives CDR1 ENHRY, CDR2 SYGVKD. Trimming at V came to 9 bases and at J to 4 bases, leaving 6 bases not matched to a gene. V and J are TRBV10-3 and TRBJ2-2; 15 positions agree with TRBD2. This receptor was identified in a woman older than 75 with acute or convalescent COVID-19. Sequenced sample: peripheral blood. The CDR3 spells CAIGLAGGLGTGELFF. CDR3 coding DNA: TGTGCCATTGGACTAGCGGGAGGGCTCGGCACCGGGGAGCTGTTTTTT.